One sample yielded the 10 T cell receptor beta chains listed below, sequenced in a study of radiotherapy plus CTLA-4 blockade in lung cancer. Repertoires were generated with immunoSEQ multiplex PCR, while TCRdb's copy carries only in-frame clones and drops some. This sample has roughly 130,000 clones, with about nine tenths found just once. The sample consisted of peripheral blood, taken from a patient treated with radiotherapy plus ipilimumab. The source of these receptors is a human donor with non-small cell lung cancer that progressed on radiotherapy plus ipilimumab.

This clone was counted only a few times. The genes are TRBV7-9 and TRBJ2-7, with 9 bases matching TRBD2. This CDR3 is built from 18 residues. The germline CDR1 and CDR2 sequences are SEHNR and FQNEAQ (reference sequence). The ends lost 1 base at V and 0 bases at J; junction bases unmatched: 10. The CDR3 nucleotides read TGTGCCAGCAGCTTAGTACTAGCGGGCGTGAAACTCTCCTACGAGCAGTACTTC. It encodes CASSLVLAGVKLSYEQYF.

The chain has TRBV28 and TRBJ1-3, with D perhaps TRBD1 (5 bases). Germline V gene sequence: CDR1 MDHEN, CDR2 SYDVKM. The length of the CDR3 is 15 residues. V was clipped by 5 bases and J by 4 bases, with 15 bases between them. CDR3 sequence (DNA): TGTGCCAGCAGTCCCCCCCGGGGGAAAGGAAACACCATATATTTT. Translation: CASSPPRGKGNTIYF.

This clone came up a few times. The chain couples TRBV5-1 to TRBJ1-2; TRBD1 is a possible D gene (5 bases). Per germline, CDR1 SGHRS and CDR2 YFSETQ. The V gene lost 2 bases and the J gene lost 7 bases, with 12 bases spanning the gap. The length of the CDR3 is 13 residues. The CDR3 DNA reads TGCGCCAGCAGCTTCGACAGTTCAGCTGGCTACACCTTC. Translating it yields CASSFDSSAGYTF.

The chain carries TRBV5-5 and TRBJ2-7; weak D call: TRBD1 (5 bases). V shed 0 bases and J shed 0 bases, with 13 bases lying between them. The CDR3 runs 16 residues. CDR1 is SGHKS and CDR2 is YYEKEE in the germline V gene (reference sequence). The CDR3 here is CASSLGAQAASYEQYF. CDR3 in DNA: TGTGCCAGCAGCTTGGGAGCACAGGCTGCCTCCTACGAGCAGTACTTC. Supplemented by reference TRBV5-5 and TRBJ2-7, the full variable domain reads DAGVTQSPTHLIKTRGQQVTLRCSPISGHKSVSWYQQVLGQGPQFIFQYYEKEERGRGNFPDRFSARQFPNYSSELNVNALLLGDSALYLCASSLGAQAASYEQYFGPGTRLTVT.

The chain has TRBV27 and TRBJ1-5; D ambiguous. The CDR3 length is 12 residues. Looked up from germline, CDR1 is MNHEY and CDR2 is SMNVEV (reference sequence). Trimming removed 5 bases at V and 2 bases at J, with 4 bases between. CDR3 amino acids: CASSGGNQPQHF. CDR3 DNA sequence: TGTGCCAGCAGTGGTGGCAATCAGCCCCAGCATTTT.

This clone showed up just a few times. The genes are TRBV2 and TRBJ2-1; D uncertain. The germline V and J ends were trimmed by 3 bases and 5 bases, with 23 bases remaining between them. The germline V gene has CDR1 SNHLY and CDR2 FYNNEI. The CDR3 is 18 residues long. CDR3 sequence: CASSERGLVLNAHNEQFF. The CDR3, as DNA: TGTGCCAGCAGTGAGAGAGGTCTGGTTCTCAACGCACACAATGAGCAGTTCTTC. The entire variable domain, with the rest obtained from reference TRBV2 and TRBJ2-1, is as follows: EPEVTQTPSHQVTQMGQEVILRCVPISNHLYFYWYRQILGQKVEFLVSFYNNEISEKSEIFDDQFSVERPDGSNFTLKIRSTKLEDSAMYFCASSERGLVLNAHNEQFFGPGTRLTVL.

The chain couples TRBV2 to TRBJ2-1, with a weak D call TRBD2 (6 bases). The CDR3 has 16 amino acids. The V and J ends lost 4 bases and 12 bases respectively, with 25 bases between them. CDR1 is SNHLY, CDR2 FYNNEI, per germline. CDR3 in amino acids: CASSVRPPGLSEGQFF. The CDR3 DNA is TGTGCCAGCAGTGTTCGGCCACCCGGACTATCCGAGGGGCAGTTCTTC.

The chain uses TRBV7-9 and TRBJ2-5; D is possibly TRBD2 (5 bases). This CDR3 has 16 amino acids. Trimming took 5 bases from V and 4 from J, leaving 20 bases between them. The germline CDR1 and CDR2 sequences are SEHNR and FQNEAQ (reference sequence). DNA of the CDR3: TGTGCCAGCAGCACCCGTGGGCTAGCCGGGTCAGAGACCCAGTACTTC. Residues: CASSTRGLAGSETQYF.

The gene calls are TRBV5-1 and TRBJ1-1; D unclear. CDR1 and CDR2 (germline): SGHRS, YFSETQ. Trimming removed 1 base from V and 1 base from J, with 8 bases in between. This CDR3 is 14 amino acids long. The CDR3 region has the DNA TGCGCCAGCAGCTTGTTGGGAGCGAACACTGAAGCTTTCTTT. This sequence encodes CASSLLGANTEAFF.

This chain links TRBV6-1 with TRBJ2-4; D is possibly TRBD2 (5 bases). The germline V gene encodes CDR1 MNHNS and CDR2 SASEGT. Between the trimmed V and J ends, which lost 8 bases and 9 bases, there was a span of 8 bases. CDR3 length: 10 residues. The CDR3 loop is CASRDGIQYF. The CDR3 bases are TGTGCCAGCCGGGATGGCATTCAGTACTTC.